These 17 T cell receptor beta chains came from one sample sequenced in a study of shared clonotypes between healthy human individuals (TCRdb year 2020). CD8 naive samples were CD45RO-negative cells positively selected for CCR7, giving a CD45RA+CCR7+ population that excluded TemRA cells. Library generation was performed with the immunoSEQ multiplex PCR assay. TCRdb took over this immuneACCESS table, retaining in-frame rearrangements with V and J assigned. Such tables are incomplete; in checked studies, under half of the missing clones stem from an unresolved V gene, and the remainder is unexplained. The sample table contains hundreds of thousands of clones; only one count was recorded for 92% of them. Clones ranked in the top ten supply 24% of the sample. Material for sequencing was naive CD8+ T cells sorted from blood. This specimen's cell subset or site label, interpreted: CD45RA+CCR7+. These receptors all come from a man aged 25-45 years in good health.

V and J are TRBV15 and TRBJ2-3; D is uncertain. Trimming stripped 0 bases from V and 6 bases from J, with 10 bases between. The CDR3 is 14 amino acids. Germline V gene lookup returns CDR1 LNHNV and CDR2 YYDKDF (reference sequence). The CDR3 nucleotides read TGTGCCACCAGCAGAGACAGGAAGGTCGATACGCAGTATTTT. This sequence encodes CATSRDRKVDTQYF. The full variable domain, in which reference TRBV15 and TRBJ2-3 provide the parts outside the CDR3, is DAMVIQNPRYQVTQFGKPVTLSCSQTLNHNVMYWYQQKSSQAPKLLFHYYDKDFNNEADTPDNFQSRRPNTSFCFLDIRSPGLGDTAMYLCATSRDRKVDTQYFGPGTRLTVL.

The gene calls are TRBV28 and TRBJ2-7, with 8 bases identical to TRBD1. The germline gives CDR1 MDHEN, CDR2 SYDVKM. CDR3 length: 14 amino acids. Unmatched junction bases numbered 8, after V lost 8 bases and J lost 2 bases. The CDR3 nucleotides read TGTGCCAGCTACTCCGGGACAGGCACCTACGAGCAGTACTTC. It encodes CASYSGTGTYEQYF.

The V call is TRBV7-9, the J call TRBJ2-7, with no clear D. Between the trimmed V and J ends, which lost 3 bases and 3 bases, there was a span of 6 bases. Germline CDR1 is SEHNR and CDR2 is FQNEAQ (reference sequence). The CDR3 is 12 residues long. CDR3 amino acids: CASSFVVYEQYF. The DNA for the CDR3 is TGTGCCAGCAGCTTCGTGGTCTACGAGCAGTACTTC.

This clone was recorded once. This chain joins TRBV19 and TRBJ2-3, with D possibly matching TRBD1 (5 bases). This CDR3 is 14 amino acids long. V was trimmed by 3 bases and J by 2 bases, leaving 9 bases between them. Germline V CDR1 and CDR2: LNHDA, SQIVND (reference sequence). The CDR3 loop reads CASSIDRTTDTQYF. DNA for the CDR3: TGTGCCAGTAGTATTGACAGAACCACAGATACGCAGTATTTT.

The rearrangement uses TRBV7-9 and TRBJ2-1; tentatively, D is TRBD2 (6 bases). Trimming cost V 5 bases and J 3 bases, with 11 bases left between them. Germline-derived CDR1 and CDR2 are SEHNR and FQNEAQ (reference sequence). This CDR3 has 14 residues. The CDR3 loop reads CASSPRGLYNEQFF. In DNA, the CDR3 is TGTGCCAGCAGCCCGCGGGGACTCTACAATGAGCAGTTCTTC. Based on the CDR3 plus reference TRBV7-9 and TRBJ2-1, the full variable domain is DTGVSQNPRHKITKRGQNVTFRCDPISEHNRLYWYRQTLGQGPEFLTYFQNEAQLEKSRLLSDRFSAERPKGSFSTLEIQRTEQGDSAMYLCASSPRGLYNEQFFGPGTRLTVL.

V and J are TRBV7-9 and TRBJ2-3; tentatively, D is TRBD1 (5 bases). The CDR3 extends over 17 amino acids. Trimming removed 4 bases at V and 8 bases at J, with 25 bases between. The germline gives CDR1 SEHNR, CDR2 FQNEAQ (reference sequence). CDR3 bases: TGTGCCAGCAGCTCCCTGGACACCTCCACCGCGAAGGCTACGCAGTATTTT. Its protein product is CASSSLDTSTAKATQYF. Variable domain in full (rest from reference TRBV7-9 and TRBJ2-3): DTGVSQNPRHKITKRGQNVTFRCDPISEHNRLYWYRQTLGQGPEFLTYFQNEAQLEKSRLLSDRFSAERPKGSFSTLEIQRTEQGDSAMYLCASSSLDTSTAKATQYFGPGTRLTVL.

The genes are TRBV11-2 and TRBJ2-7; a weak D match, TRBD2 (6 bases). V lost 8 bases to trimming and J lost 5 bases, with 19 bases between them. The germline V gene encodes CDR1 SGHAT and CDR2 FQNNGV. This CDR3 spans 14 amino acids. The chain's CDR3 is CASRKFRGIHEQYF. In DNA, the CDR3 is TGTGCCAGCCGGAAGTTCCGGGGGATACACGAGCAGTACTTC.

The chain recombines TRBV9 with TRBJ1-4; D is unresolved. Germline V gives CDR1 SGDLS, CDR2 YYNGEE. Trimming took 0 bases from V and 3 from J, leaving 15 bases between them. This CDR3 contains 17 residues. CDR3 sequence reads: CASSVGGRRAANEKLFF. The CDR3 nucleotides are TGTGCCAGCAGCGTAGGAGGCAGGAGAGCCGCTAATGAAAAACTGTTTTTT.

V gene TRBV28 combines with J gene TRBJ2-1, with D tentatively TRBD2 (6 bases). Germline values: CDR1 MDHEN, CDR2 SYDVKM. The CDR3 has 14 amino acids. V gave up 2 bases and J gave up 5 bases, with 10 bases separating them. CDR3 coding DNA: TGTGCCAGCAGTTTACTAGCGCCTGACAATGAGCAGTTCTTC. Its protein is CASSLLAPDNEQFF.

The CDR3 here is CASSYEGESGKETQYF. The CDR3 DNA is TGTGCCAGCAGTTATGAAGGGGAGTCGGGGAAAGAGACCCAGTACTTC. The chain combines TRBV6-5 with TRBJ2-5, with D perhaps TRBD1 or TRBD2 (5 bases each). Germline V lookup: CDR1 MNHEY, CDR2 SVGAGI. Trimming removed 3 bases at V and 3 bases at J, with 17 bases between. The CDR3 loop spans 16 amino acids.

V and J are TRBV9 and TRBJ1-2; weak D call: TRBD1 (5 bases). CDR3 length: 16 amino acids. V gave up 0 bases and J gave up 1 base, with 13 bases separating them. CDR1 is SGDLS, CDR2 YYNGEE, per germline. The CDR3 loop is CASSVGGGKGNYGYTF. In nucleotides, the CDR3 is TGTGCCAGCAGCGTAGGCGGGGGGAAGGGTAACTATGGCTACACCTTC.

The genes are TRBV5-1 and TRBJ2-3, with D possibly TRBD2 on 5 matching bases. V lost 3 bases to trimming and J lost 0 bases, with 8 bases between them. CDR1 is SGHRS and CDR2 is YFSETQ in the germline V gene. This CDR3 spans 14 amino acids. The CDR3 DNA reads TGCGCCAGCAGCTCGGTAGCGAGCACAGATACGCAGTATTTT. Translating gives CASSSVASTDTQYF. Complete variable domain (other parts from reference TRBV5-1 and TRBJ2-3): KAGVTQTPRYLIKTRGQQVTLSCSPISGHRSVSWYQQTPGQGLQFLFEYFSETQRNKGNFPGRFSGRQFSNSRSEMNVSTLELGDSALYLCASSSVASTDTQYFGPGTRLTVL.

J is TRBJ2-5 and V is TRBV7-9; possibly TRBD2 for D (5 bases). The germline V and J ends were trimmed by 5 bases and 5 bases, with 12 bases remaining between them. The CDR3 runs 13 residues. From germline, CDR1 is SEHNR and CDR2 FQNEAQ (reference sequence). The CDR3 loop is CASSHEGDETQYF. The CDR3, as DNA: TGTGCCAGCAGCCACGAGGGCGACGAGACCCAGTACTTC.

The rearrangement links TRBV10-3 to TRBJ1-3, with no clear D. The CDR3 sequence is 18 residues long. The germline V gene has CDR1 ENHRY and CDR2 SYGVKD. With 0 bases removed from V and 0 bases from J, the gap between germline ends came to 15 bases. In nucleotides, the CDR3 is TGTGCCATCAGTGAGTCTTCGTTTGGCCGACTCTCTGGAAACACCATATATTTT. This sequence encodes CAISESSFGRLSGNTIYF.

The chain couples TRBV25-1 to TRBJ2-1; TRBD1 matches at 7 bases. The CDR3 runs to 15 residues. The germline V gene encodes CDR1 MGHDK and CDR2 SYGVNS. Unmatched junction bases numbered 8, after V lost 5 bases and J lost 4 bases. CDR3 residues: CASSHRDSPYNEQFF. The CDR3 nucleotides are TGTGCCAGCAGTCACCGGGACAGCCCTTACAATGAGCAGTTCTTC.

Notes on this clone: The same CDR3 arises from other DNA sequences in this sample as well. This chain uses TRBV27 with TRBJ1-4; D is perhaps TRBD1 (5 bases). The length of the CDR3 is 14 residues. The V gene lost 5 bases and the J gene lost 6 bases, with 13 bases spanning the gap. Germline-derived CDR1 and CDR2 are MNHEY and SMNVEV (reference sequence). The CDR3 protein is CASSLLGADEKLFF. The DNA of the CDR3 is TGTGCCAGCAGTCTCCTCGGGGCGGATGAAAAACTGTTTTTT. Drawing the rest from reference TRBV27 and TRBJ1-4, the complete variable domain is EAQVTQNPRYLITVTGKKLTVTCSQNMNHEYMSWYRQDPGLGLRQIYYSMNVEVTDKGDVPEGYKVSRKEKRNFPLILESPSPNQTSLYFCASSLLGADEKLFFGSGTQLSVL.

J is TRBJ1-5 and V is TRBV28; D may be TRBD1 (5 bases). In germline, CDR1 is MDHEN, CDR2 SYDVKM. Trimming stripped 5 bases from V and 4 bases from J, with 12 bases between. The CDR3 contains 14 residues. The CDR3 spells CASSAEGLNQPQHF. CDR3 nucleotide sequence: TGTGCCAGCAGTGCCGAGGGGTTAAATCAGCCCCAGCATTTT.